The 22 T cell receptor beta chains below were found in one sample sequenced in a study of regulatory T cells in long-lasting Graves disease. The authors built TCR beta libraries using iRepertoire HTBI primers and Arm-PCR of CDR3 regions. A single record per CDR3 protein comes from TCRdb applying MiXCR to the multiplex PCR reads. The sample has roughly 610,000 distinct CDR3 sequences; approximately 15% are singletons. The time point is: newly diagnosed GD, antithyroid drugs for less than 3 months. There was RNA extracted from PBMCs, and the TCR library was made from it. This sample also belongs to another study, concerning T cells in Graves' hyperthyroidism and ophthalmopathy.

Source: peripheral blood mononuclear cells (PBMCs), taken at new diagnosis, from a patient treated with antithyroid drugs. All receptors derive from a woman aged 25 to 39 with Graves disease.

CDR3 residues: CASIGTNEKLFF. CDR3 DNA sequence: TGTGCCAGCATAGGGACTAATGAAAAACTGTTTTTT. The gene calls are TRBV28 and TRBJ1-4; D is uncertain. Germline V lookup: CDR1 MDHEN, CDR2 SYDVKM. The V end was cut by 7 bases, the J end by 2 bases, with 5 bases between. The CDR3 runs 12 residues. Complete variable domain (other parts from reference TRBV28 and TRBJ1-4): DVKVTQSSRYLVKRTGEKVFLECVQDMDHENMFWYRQDPGLGLRLIYFSYDVKMKEKGDIPEGYSVSREKKERFSLILESASTNQTSMYLCASIGTNEKLFFGSGTQLSVL.

This clonotype was counted at least ten times. The V call is TRBV11-2, the J call TRBJ2-3, with TRBD1 as a possible D gene (5 bases). Trimming stripped 6 bases from V and 4 bases from J, with 20 bases between. CDR1 is SGHAT and CDR2 is FQNNGV in the germline V gene. The CDR3 has 16 amino acids. The CDR3 region has the DNA TGTGCCAGCAGTTGGCAGGGCCCTCTGTATGCAGATACGCAGTATTTT. Its translation is CASSWQGPLYADTQYF.

This clonotype was detected a few times. The chain carries TRBV7-3 and TRBJ1-6, with 12 bases fitting TRBD1. This CDR3 comprises 20 residues. Germline V gene data show CDR1 as SGHTA and CDR2 as FQGTGA. J was trimmed by 0 bases and V by 1 base; bases with no gene match: 7. The CDR3 reads CASSLKPPGQGASYNSPLHF. The CDR3 DNA reads as TGTGCCAGCAGCTTAAAGCCACCGGGACAGGGGGCCTCCTATAATTCACCCCTCCACTTT.

The rearrangement uses TRBV5-1 and TRBJ2-6, with no clear D. V lost 3 bases and J lost 0, with 7 bases in between. Germline V gene sequence: CDR1 SGHRS, CDR2 YFSETQ. There are 15 residues in the CDR3. The CDR3 bases are TGCGCCAGCAGCTCCAGCAGCTCTGGGGCCAACGTCCTGACTTTC. Protein: CASSSSSSGANVLTF.

This clonotype occurred many times. The chain has TRBV5-1 and TRBJ1-1; 7 nucleotides agree with TRBD1. The trim removed 4 bases at V and 4 bases at J, leaving 10 bases unmatched. Germline-derived CDR1 and CDR2 are SGHRS and YFSETQ. This CDR3 has 15 amino acids. In nucleotides, the CDR3 is TGCGCCAGCAGCAAGAGACAGGGCCGCGGCACTGAAGCTTTCTTT. Translation: CASSKRQGRGTEAFF.

The table lists this clonotype with many counts. The J gene is TRBJ1-5, the V gene TRBV2, with a possible D match to TRBD1 (6 bases). The CDR3 length is 15 residues. V lost 7 bases and J lost 5, with 18 bases in between. CDR1 and CDR2 from the germline V gene are SNHLY and FYNNEI. CDR3 bases: TGTGCCAGCAAAATCTACAGCGCAGGGGATCAGCCCCAGCATTTT. Translation gives CASKIYSAGDQPQHF.

This clonotype was counted at least ten times. The chain couples TRBV7-8 to TRBJ1-2, with D possibly TRBD1 on 6 matching bases. The CDR3 sequence is 16 residues long. Trimming cost V 5 bases and J 6 bases, with 22 bases left between them. Germline V gene data show CDR1 as SGHVS and CDR2 as FQNEAQ. DNA for the CDR3: TGTGCCAGCAGCGTCCTACAGGGTCGGCTACTAGATGGCTACACCTTC. Encoded protein: CASSVLQGRLLDGYTF.

The chain is built from TRBV29-1 and TRBJ2-2; tentative D call: TRBD2 (5 bases). This CDR3 region has 13 residues. V lost 5 bases and J 6 bases, leaving 13 bases between the germline ends. Per germline, CDR1 SQVTM and CDR2 ANQGSEA. CDR3 sequence (DNA): TGCAGCGTTTTGGAGGATTGGCCCGGGGAGCTGTTTTTT. Translated, it gives CSVLEDWPGELFF.

This clonotype has just a few counts. The rearrangement joins TRBV28 to TRBJ1-3; D is uncertain. Trimming took off 3 bases at V and 1 base at J, with 10 bases between the two ends. CDR1 and CDR2 (germline): MDHEN, SYDVKM. This CDR3 has 15 residues. The chain's CDR3 is CASSLGRLSGNTIYF. DNA of the CDR3: TGTGCCAGCAGTTTGGGAAGATTATCTGGAAACACCATATATTTT.

This chain uses TRBV3-1 with TRBJ2-2; TRBD1 is a possible D gene (6 bases). The CDR3 totals 20 residues. Germline CDR1 LGHDT, CDR2 YNNKEL (reference sequence). Trimming removed 0 bases at V and 6 bases at J, with 26 bases between. Here the CDR3 reads CASSQDRGLWGPSHAGELFF. DNA for the CDR3: TGTGCCAGCAGCCAAGATAGAGGCTTGTGGGGGCCCTCGCACGCCGGGGAGCTGTTTTTT.

At least ten counts were recorded for this clonotype. The chain links TRBV6-2 or TRBV6-3 to TRBJ2-7, with TRBD1 matching 7 bases. CDR1 is MNHEY and CDR2 is SVGEGT in the germline V gene. This CDR3 has 17 amino acids. J gave up 0 bases and V 6 bases, and 14 bases lay outside the gene matches. CDR3: CASSLSGLSGGSYEQYF. In nucleotides, the CDR3 is TGTGCCAGCAGCTTATCCGGGTTGTCAGGGGGCTCCTACGAGCAGTACTTC.

The sample holds many counts of this clonotype. The genes are TRBV7-3 and TRBJ2-5; 11 positions match TRBD2. The CDR3 has 15 amino acids. Germline values: CDR1 SGHTA, CDR2 FQGTGA. V was clipped by 4 bases and J by 5 bases; unmatched bases: 6. For the CDR3, the DNA is TGTGCCAGCAGCTCACTAGCGGGAGCATGGGAGACCCAGTACTTC. Protein: CASSSLAGAWETQYF.

This clonotype was detected a few times. The chain is built from TRBV25-1 and TRBJ1-1; D is ambiguous. Germline V CDR1 and CDR2: MGHDK, SYGVNS. Trimming removed 7 bases at V and 1 base at J, with 13 bases between. The CDR3 is 14 amino acids. The DNA for the CDR3 is TGTGCCAGCATGGGCCGGGGAAGGAACACTGAAGCTTTCTTT. Translated, it gives CASMGRGRNTEAFF.

V usage is TRBV28 and J usage is TRBJ2-7, with 9 bases aligning to TRBD2. Germline CDR1 is MDHEN and CDR2 is SYDVKM. V shed 9 bases and J 0 bases; nucleotides not matched to a gene: 6. The CDR3 extends over 14 amino acids. In DNA form, the CDR3 reads TGTGCCAGTTTCTCTAGCGGGACCTCCTACGAGCAGTACTTC. It translates to CASFSSGTSYEQYF.

V is TRBV20-1 and J is TRBJ2-7; a possible D gene is TRBD2 (6 bases). This CDR3 comprises 14 residues. Trimming removed 1 base at V and 2 bases at J, with 12 bases between. Looked up from germline, CDR1 is DFQATT and CDR2 is SNEGSKA (reference sequence). The CDR3 nucleotides are TGCAGTGCTAGAGTATACGGGAGCACCTACGAGCAGTACTTC. Protein product: CSARVYGSTYEQYF.

This sequence joins TRBV10-3 and TRBJ1-2; D is uncertain. Trimming cost V 3 bases and J 8 bases, with 13 bases left between them. The CDR3 extends over 13 amino acids. The germline CDR1 and CDR2 sequences are ENHRY and SYGVKD. CDR3 protein: CAISDGVGKGYTF. CDR3 nucleotide sequence: TGTGCCATCAGTGATGGAGTTGGGAAGGGCTACACCTTC.

The table lists this clonotype with many counts. The V and J genes are TRBV11-2 and TRBJ2-6; perhaps TRBD2 as D (6 bases). This CDR3 region has 16 residues. Between the trimmed V and J ends, which lost 8 bases and 4 bases, there was a span of 18 bases. The germline V gene has CDR1 SGHAT and CDR2 FQNNGV. CDR3 amino acids: CASGRDGGLGANVLTF. DNA of the CDR3: TGTGCCAGCGGGCGGGACGGTGGTTTGGGGGCCAACGTCCTGACTTTC.

V is TRBV30 and J is TRBJ2-2; TRBD1 matches at 7 bases. CDR3 length: 14 residues. V dropped 4 bases and J dropped 3; count of bases not matched to a gene: 5. CDR1 GTSNPN and CDR2 SVGIG come from the germline V gene (reference sequence). In DNA, the CDR3 is TGTGCCTGGAAAGGGGGCTGGGACACCGGGGAGCTGTTTTTT. It is translated as CAWKGGWDTGELFF.

V usage is TRBV7-3 and J usage is TRBJ1-2, with 11 bases identical to TRBD1. There are 18 residues in the CDR3. V gave up 5 bases and J gave up 0 bases; unmatched junction bases: 11. Germline-derived CDR1 and CDR2 are SGHTA and FQGTGA. This CDR3 is CASSQSGTGGKSNYGYTF. CDR3 coding DNA: TGTGCCAGCAGCCAATCCGGGACAGGGGGTAAGTCTAACTATGGCTACACCTTC.

This clonotype was found a few times. This chain uses TRBV5-6 with TRBJ1-2; D may be TRBD1 (6 bases). CDR1 and CDR2 (germline): SGHDT, YYEEEE. Trimming cost V 6 bases and J 2 bases, with 11 bases left between them. The CDR3 length is 13 residues. The CDR3 DNA follows: TGTGCCAGCAACGCGGGGGCCAACTATGGCTACACCTTC. Translated: CASNAGANYGYTF.

This clonotype was recorded at least ten times. The chain recombines TRBV9 with TRBJ1-1; 9 positions agree with TRBD1. The CDR3 has 14 amino acids. CDR1 and CDR2 (germline): SGDLS, YYNGEE. The V gene end was trimmed by 5 bases and the J gene end by 5 bases; junction bases not matched to a gene: 7. The CDR3: CASSPQGAGTEAFF. For the CDR3, the DNA is TGTGCCAGCAGTCCACAGGGGGCTGGGACTGAAGCTTTCTTT. The full variable domain, in which reference TRBV9 and TRBJ1-1 provide the parts outside the CDR3, is DSGVTQTPKHLITATGQRVTLRCSPRSGDLSVYWYQQSLDQGLQFLIQYYNGEERAKGNILERFSAQQFPDLHSELNLSSLELGDSALYFCASSPQGAGTEAFFGQGTRLTVV.

This clonotype was detected a few times. In DNA, the CDR3 is TGCGCCAGCAGCTTGGGGCAGCAACTGTACGAGCAGTACTTC. As protein: CASSLGQQLYEQYF. The J gene is TRBJ2-7, the V gene TRBV5-1; D is uncertain. The CDR3 extends over 14 amino acids. Germline V CDR1 and CDR2: SGHRS, YFSETQ. V was shortened by 0 bases and J by 4 bases, with 11 bases between the two germline ends.